Each of the 8 T cell receptor beta chains below was sequenced from the same sample in a study of cytomegalovirus exposure and HLA in healthy donors. The study ran its PCR with 60 Vbeta and 13 Jbeta primers. TCRdb's copy holds only in-frame clones and misses some; the assay was immunoSEQ multiplex PCR. The sample consists of 60,000 or so clones, roughly 80% of them appearing once. Sequencing input: PBMCs. These receptors were taken from a woman aged 40-49 years in good health and CMV-seropositive.

This clone occurred a few times. J is TRBJ1-6 and V is TRBV6-6; 7 nucleotides match TRBD1. The CDR3 consists of 14 residues. CDR1 and CDR2 (germline): MNHNY, SVGAGI (reference sequence). Trimming removed 2 bases from V and 9 bases from J; junction bases left unmatched: 4. The CDR3 loop is CASSYTNRGSPLHF. In DNA, the CDR3 is TGTGCCAGCAGTTACACGAACAGGGGTTCACCCCTCCACTTT.

The chain joins TRBV18 to TRBJ2-7; D may be TRBD1 (5 bases). V was clipped by 6 bases and J by 0 bases, with 15 bases between them. The CDR3 loop spans 15 amino acids. CDR1 and CDR2 (germline): KGHSH, LQKENI. The CDR3, as DNA: TGTGCCAGCTCTCGCATGGACACTCTCTCCTACGAGCAGTACTTC. Its protein is CASSRMDTLSYEQYF.

This clone was picked up a small number of times. V and J are TRBV7-7 and TRBJ2-2; maybe TRBD2 (5 bases). Germline V CDR1 and CDR2: SSHAT, FNYEAQ (reference sequence). V was cut by 5 bases and J by 4 bases, with 20 bases left in between. The CDR3 length is 17 residues. The CDR3 DNA reads TGTGCCAGCAGCCCCCTGGCTAGCCGACAACGCACCGGGGAGCTGTTTTTT. Its protein product is CASSPLASRQRTGELFF.

V gene TRBV11-2 combines with J gene TRBJ2-3; 9 positions match TRBD2. CDR1 is SGHAT and CDR2 is FQNNGV in the germline V gene. This CDR3 has 16 amino acids. J lost 0 bases, V lost 3 bases, and 4 bases had no gene match. The CDR3 here is CASSLVAGASTDTQYF. As DNA, the CDR3 is TGTGCCAGCAGCTTGGTAGCGGGGGCCAGCACAGATACGCAGTATTTT.

The V call is TRBV11-3, the J call TRBJ2-3; D gene unclear. The germline V gene encodes CDR1 SGHNT and CDR2 YENEEA. CDR3 size: 13 residues. V dropped 2 bases and J dropped 2 bases, with 5 bases sitting between them. CDR3 residues: CASSLLYTDTQYF. The CDR3 nucleotides read TGTGCCAGCAGCTTACTATACACAGATACGCAGTATTTT.

This clone appeared once. The rearrangement joins TRBV27 to TRBJ2-3; no definite D call. Germline V gene lookup returns CDR1 MNHEY and CDR2 SMNVEV (reference sequence). Trimming left V 6 bases short and J 0 bases short, with 7 bases between. The CDR3 has 13 residues. Here the CDR3 reads CASSYFSTDTQYF. DNA of the CDR3: TGTGCCAGCAGCTACTTTAGCACAGATACGCAGTATTTT.

This chain connects TRBV19 to TRBJ2-3; 8 nucleotides agree with TRBD2. The CDR3 sequence is 16 residues long. CDR1 is LNHDA, CDR2 SQIVND, per germline (reference sequence). V shed 6 bases, J shed 3 bases, and the junction held 11 bases outside the gene matches. CDR3 sequence (DNA): TGTGCCAGTAGCCGAACTAGCGGTCCACCTACAGATACGCAGTATTTT. The encoded protein is CASSRTSGPPTDTQYF.

The V call is TRBV11-2, the J call TRBJ2-1; D is perhaps TRBD2 (6 bases). V lost 2 bases to trimming and J lost 6 bases, with 26 bases between them. CDR1 is SGHAT, CDR2 FQNNGV, per germline. The CDR3 contains 19 residues. In DNA form, the CDR3 reads TGTGCCAGCAGCTTAAAGGAGGGCAGTAGTATAAGGAATTTCAATGAGCAGTTCTTC. Encoded protein: CASSLKEGSSIRNFNEQFF.